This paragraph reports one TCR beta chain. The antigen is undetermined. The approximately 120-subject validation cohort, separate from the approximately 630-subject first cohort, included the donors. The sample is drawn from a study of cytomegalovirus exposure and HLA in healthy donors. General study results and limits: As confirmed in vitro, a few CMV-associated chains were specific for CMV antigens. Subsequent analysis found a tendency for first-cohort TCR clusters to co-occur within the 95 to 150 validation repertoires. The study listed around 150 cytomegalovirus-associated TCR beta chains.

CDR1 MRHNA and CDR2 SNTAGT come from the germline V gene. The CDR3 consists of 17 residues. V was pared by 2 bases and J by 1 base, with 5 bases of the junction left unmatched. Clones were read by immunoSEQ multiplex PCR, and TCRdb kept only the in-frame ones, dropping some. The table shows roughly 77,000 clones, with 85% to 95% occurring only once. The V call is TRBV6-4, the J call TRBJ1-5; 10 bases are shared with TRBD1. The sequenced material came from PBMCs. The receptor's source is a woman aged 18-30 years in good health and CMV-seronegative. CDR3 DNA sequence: TGTGCCAGCAGTGACCGGGACAGGGGTCGAAGCAATCAGCCCCAGCATTTT. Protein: CASSDRDRGRSNQPQHF.